These 30 T cell receptor beta chains originate from one sample sequenced in a study of T cell responses to AZD1222 COVID-19 vaccine. Repertoires were generated with immunoSEQ multiplex PCR, while TCRdb's copy carries only in-frame clones and drops some. The sample records 100,000 to 150,000 clones, 80% to 90% being singletons. Sequenced here: peripheral blood, sampled on day 0 of AZD1222 vaccination. These receptors originate from an adult in good health.

V gene TRBV19 combines with J gene TRBJ2-2; 16 nucleotides agree with TRBD2. The trim removed 6 bases at V and 1 base at J, leaving 8 bases unmatched. This CDR3 has 19 amino acids. Germline CDR1 is LNHDA and CDR2 is SQIVND (reference sequence). CDR3 region: CASSPGTSGRAMNTGELFF. In DNA form, the CDR3 reads TGTGCCAGTAGCCCCGGGACTAGCGGGAGGGCAATGAACACCGGGGAGCTGTTTTTT.

This chain links TRBV7-3 with TRBJ2-3, with 9 bases identical to TRBD2. After removal of 4 bases from V and 4 bases from J, the junction contained 12 bases not matched to a gene. The CDR3 extends over 17 amino acids. In germline, CDR1 is SGHTA, CDR2 FQGTGA. The chain's CDR3 is CASSSQGGGRGADTQYF. CDR3 DNA: TGTGCCAGCAGCTCCCAAGGGGGCGGGAGGGGCGCAGATACGCAGTATTTT.

This clone has only a few counts. This chain joins TRBV4-1 and TRBJ1-6; D call uncertain. V dropped 3 bases and J dropped 6 bases, with 9 bases sitting between them. Germline V gives CDR1 MGHRA, CDR2 YSYEKL. The CDR3 has 14 residues. The CDR3 region has the DNA TGCGCCAGCAGCCAGGTGGTCCCTAATTCACCCCTCCACTTT. Translated: CASSQVVPNSPLHF.

The CDR3, as DNA: TGTGCCAGCAGTGCTTTTACTGGGGCCAACGTCCTGACTTTC. As protein: CASSAFTGANVLTF. The chain couples TRBV25-1 to TRBJ2-6; D is ambiguous. CDR1 and CDR2 from the germline V gene are MGHDK and SYGVNS. The CDR3 is 14 amino acids. V was shortened by 4 bases and J by 2 bases, with 6 bases between the two germline ends.

V usage is TRBV3-1 (or the pseudogene TRBV3-2) and J usage is TRBJ1-2; D is ambiguous. Germline CDR1 reads LGHDT; CDR2 reads YNNKEL (reference sequence). Trimming removed 4 bases from V and 4 bases from J, with 16 bases in between. The CDR3 loop spans 15 amino acids. CDR3 in amino acids: CASSPKWVWGYGYTF. CDR3 DNA sequence: TGTGCCAGCAGCCCGAAATGGGTTTGGGGCTATGGCTACACCTTC.

The chain uses TRBV7-2 and TRBJ1-3; no clear D. CDR1 is SGHTA, CDR2 FQGNSA, per germline. This CDR3 contains 14 residues. Deletions cut 2 bases from V and 7 bases from J, with 12 bases between. The chain's CDR3 is CASSLRALPNTIYF. The CDR3 nucleotides read TGTGCCAGCAGCTTAAGGGCTCTCCCCAACACCATATATTTT.

The V call is TRBV19, the J call TRBJ1-2; D remains unclear. Germline CDR1 and CDR2: LNHDA and SQIVND (reference sequence). This CDR3 has 12 amino acids. V was clipped by 7 bases and J by 4 bases, with 10 bases between them. The CDR3 protein is CASKTGLYGYTF. The CDR3 DNA reads as TGTGCCAGTAAAACTGGCCTCTATGGCTACACCTTC.

This chain links TRBV3-1 (or the pseudogene TRBV3-2) with TRBJ2-7; no reliable D call. CDR3 length: 12 amino acids. CDR1 is LGHDT and CDR2 is YNNKEL in the germline V gene (reference sequence). Between the trimmed V and J ends, which lost 1 base and 7 bases, there was a span of 8 bases. CDR3 sequence: CASSQAVGEQYF. The DNA for the CDR3 is TGTGCCAGCAGCCAAGCCGTAGGAGAGCAGTACTTC.

The gene calls are TRBV16 and TRBJ1-5; no clear D gene. Germline loops: CDR1 KGHSY, CDR2 FQNENV. The CDR3 covers 14 residues. Trimming took off 0 bases at V and 4 bases at J, with 7 bases between the two ends. Written as DNA, the CDR3 is TGTGCCAGCAGCCAATCTGGGGAAAATCAGCCCCAGCATTTT. Its protein is CASSQSGENQPQHF. The complete variable domain, with remaining parts taken from reference TRBV16 and TRBJ1-5, reads GEEVAQTPKHLVRGEGQKAKLYCAPIKGHSYVFWYQQVLKNEFKFLISFQNENVFDETGMPKERFSAKCLPNSPCSLEIQATKLEDSAVYFCASSQSGENQPQHFGDGTRLSIL.

The J gene is TRBJ2-3, the V gene TRBV5-8; D is unclear. Per germline, CDR1 SGHTS and CDR2 YDEGEE. CDR3 length equals 12 residues. Trimming shortened V by 5 bases and J by 8 bases, and 12 bases separated the two germline ends. The CDR3 is CASRPAPRTQYF. For the CDR3, the DNA is TGTGCCAGCAGGCCAGCCCCTCGTACGCAGTATTTT.

The CDR3 region is CSVVLAGVGDTQYF. As DNA, the CDR3 is TGCAGCGTTGTTCTAGCGGGAGTGGGGGATACGCAGTATTTT. V usage is TRBV29-1 and J usage is TRBJ2-3; 10 nucleotides match TRBD2. V shed 4 bases and J 6 bases; nucleotides not matched to a gene: 7. There are 14 residues in the CDR3. Germline CDR1 SQVTM, CDR2 ANQGSEA.

The chain recombines TRBV24-1 with TRBJ2-5; possibly TRBD2 for D (6 bases). The V end was cut by 8 bases, the J end by 9 bases, with 21 bases between. CDR1 and CDR2 from the germline V gene are KGHDR and SFDVKD. The CDR3 length is 14 residues. For the CDR3, the DNA is TGTGCCACCAATTCCCGGGAGACTGGAGGAGCCCAGTACTTC. Amino acids: CATNSRETGGAQYF.

The J gene is TRBJ1-5, the V gene TRBV19, with 8 bases that match TRBD1. Germline V gene lookup returns CDR1 LNHDA and CDR2 SQIVND (reference sequence). V lost 3 bases to trimming and J lost 3 bases; unmatched junction nucleotides: 7. The CDR3 has 16 amino acids. The CDR3 sequence is CASSIFETGVNQPQHF. Written as DNA, the CDR3 is TGTGCCAGTAGTATTTTCGAGACAGGGGTCAATCAGCCCCAGCATTTT.

The chain combines TRBV6-2 or TRBV6-3 with TRBJ2-2; 7 nucleotides line up with TRBD2. Germline V gene sequence: CDR1 MNHEY, CDR2 SVGEGT. After removal of 4 bases from V and 4 bases from J, the junction contained 3 bases not matched to a gene. The CDR3 loop spans 14 amino acids. The CDR3 here is CASSFWGGTGELFF. The CDR3 bases are TGTGCCAGCAGTTTTTGGGGGGGCACCGGGGAGCTGTTTTTT.

For the CDR3, the DNA is TGTGCCAGCAGGATGACAGGGTTGAACACTGAAGCTTTCTTT. It encodes CASRMTGLNTEAFF. This chain joins TRBV6-5 and TRBJ1-1, with 7 bases lining up with TRBD1. The ends lost 6 bases at V and 0 bases at J; junction bases unmatched: 4. Germline values: CDR1 MNHEY, CDR2 SVGAGI. CDR3 size: 14 residues.

This clone was found once. The gene calls are TRBV3-1 (or the pseudogene TRBV3-2) and TRBJ1-1; tentative D call: TRBD1 (5 bases). Per germline, CDR1 LGHDT and CDR2 YNNKEL (reference sequence). This CDR3 region has 15 residues. V lost 2 bases to trimming and J lost 11 bases, with 21 bases between them. CDR3 residues: CASSQTPNGQGGAFF. The CDR3 DNA sequence: TGTGCCAGCAGCCAAACCCCGAACGGGCAGGGTGGCGCTTTCTTT.

The rearrangement uses TRBV19 and TRBJ2-2, with 7 bases identical to TRBD2. Germline trimming cut 10 bases from V and 6 bases from J; bases unmatched to any gene: 14. Looked up from germline, CDR1 is LNHDA and CDR2 is SQIVND (reference sequence). This CDR3 is 15 amino acids long. In DNA, the CDR3 is TGTGCCACCTGGGGCGGGGGTCCTGGACCCGGGGAGCTGTTTTTT. It yields the protein CATWGGGPGPGELFF.

CDR3: CASSGRTYEQYF. The DNA for the CDR3 is TGTGCCAGCAGCGGACGGACCTACGAGCAGTACTTC. The chain links TRBV12-3 or TRBV12-4 to TRBJ2-7; no definite D call. The CDR3 is 12 amino acids. Between the trimmed V and J ends, which lost 6 bases and 2 bases, there was a span of 8 bases.

This clone was recorded only once. The chain carries TRBV9 and TRBJ1-1, with D possibly being TRBD1 (5 bases). The CDR3 length is 14 residues. The germline V and J ends were trimmed by 3 bases and 4 bases, with 13 bases remaining between them. Per the germline V gene, CDR1 is SGDLS and CDR2 is YYNGEE. CDR3 sequence reads: CASSGHVGGTEAFF. CDR3 nucleotides: TGTGCCAGCAGCGGGCACGTCGGGGGCACTGAAGCTTTCTTT. Drawing the rest from reference TRBV9 and TRBJ1-1, the complete variable domain is DSGVTQTPKHLITATGQRVTLRCSPRSGDLSVYWYQQSLDQGLQFLIQYYNGEERAKGNILERFSAQQFPDLHSELNLSSLELGDSALYFCASSGHVGGTEAFFGQGTRLTVV.

This chain links TRBV19 with TRBJ1-2; D is ambiguous. Trimming shortened V by 6 bases and J by 4 bases, and 12 bases separated the two germline ends. Germline-derived CDR1 and CDR2 are LNHDA and SQIVND (reference sequence). This CDR3 is 13 amino acids long. The CDR3 loop reads CASRPAGSYGYTF. CDR3 DNA sequence: TGTGCCAGTAGACCCGCGGGTAGCTATGGCTACACCTTC.

The chain couples TRBV12-5 to TRBJ2-7, with TRBD1 matching 9 bases. The CDR3 extends over 15 amino acids. Germline lookup yields CDR1 LGHNT and CDR2 FRNRAP. The V and J ends lost 1 base and 3 bases, in that order; junction bases with no gene match: 4. The CDR3 nucleotides read TGTGCTAGTGGTTTGGGACAGGGGGGGTTCTACGAGCAGTACTTC. This sequence encodes CASGLGQGGFYEQYF.

This chain joins TRBV5-1 and TRBJ2-5, with 7 bases lining up with TRBD1. Germline V gene lookup returns CDR1 SGHRS and CDR2 YFSETQ. The CDR3 is 15 residues long. Losses at the gene ends were 2 bases for V and 0 bases for J; bases not matched to a gene: 4. The CDR3 here is CASSLGRGYQETQYF. CDR3 nucleotide sequence: TGCGCCAGCAGCTTAGGCAGGGGGTACCAAGAGACCCAGTACTTC.

The gene calls are TRBV5-1 and TRBJ1-1; D call uncertain. The CDR3 covers 13 residues. Trimming pared 2 bases from V and 2 bases from J, leaving 7 bases between. CDR1 is SGHRS and CDR2 is YFSETQ in the germline V gene. The CDR3 region is CASSFVENTEAFF. Written as DNA, the CDR3 is TGCGCCAGCAGCTTTGTTGAAAACACTGAAGCTTTCTTT.

The chain employs TRBV5-1 and TRBJ1-2; no clear D. Per the germline V gene, CDR1 is SGHRS and CDR2 is YFSETQ. The CDR3 length is 15 residues. The V end was cut by 0 bases, the J end by 8 bases, with 17 bases between. CDR3 coding DNA: TGCGCCAGCAGCTTGGAGGGAGGTCGGAGTGGAGGCTACACCTTC. Translating it yields CASSLEGGRSGGYTF.

The gene calls are TRBV6-6 and TRBJ2-3; D could derive from TRBD1 or TRBD2 (5 bases each). Germline V gives CDR1 MNHNY, CDR2 SVGAGI (reference sequence). This CDR3 region has 11 residues. The ends were cut back, 4 bases at V and 8 bases at J, with 7 bases in the middle. The CDR3: CASSSGGTQYF. For the CDR3, the DNA is TGTGCCAGCAGTTCTGGGGGTACGCAGTATTTT.

V gene TRBV11-3 combines with J gene TRBJ2-1; 8 nucleotides align to TRBD2. J gave up 0 bases and V 6 bases, and 4 bases lay outside the gene matches. The CDR3 is made up of 15 amino acids. The germline V gene encodes CDR1 SGHNT and CDR2 YENEEA. The CDR3 DNA follows: TGTGCCAGCAGTTCCGGGGGGGCCTCCTACAATGAGCAGTTCTTC. Its protein is CASSSGGASYNEQFF.

The chain carries TRBV6-5 and TRBJ2-7; TRBD1 might be the D (5 bases). Trimming removed 0 bases from V and 3 bases from J, with 9 bases in between. The CDR3 runs 14 residues. Germline values: CDR1 MNHEY, CDR2 SVGAGI. The CDR3 DNA sequence: TGTGCCAGCAGTTACTCTCAGGGTTTCTACGAGCAGTACTTC. Encoded protein: CASSYSQGFYEQYF.

The genes are TRBV27 and TRBJ2-5; D possibly uses TRBD1 or TRBD2 (6 bases each). Deletions cut 3 bases from V and 5 bases from J, with 13 bases between. Germline V CDR1 and CDR2: MNHEY, SMNVEV (reference sequence). This CDR3 contains 14 residues. CDR3 nucleotide sequence: TGTGCCAGCAGTTTCTCGGGGGCAATCGAGACCCAGTACTTC. Its translation is CASSFSGAIETQYF.

This chain links TRBV27 with TRBJ1-4; D uncertain. The CDR3 has 13 residues. With 4 bases removed from V and 0 bases from J, the gap between germline ends came to 3 bases. From germline, CDR1 is MNHEY and CDR2 SMNVEV (reference sequence). CDR3 sequence: CASSSPTNEKLFF. The CDR3 DNA sequence: TGTGCCAGCAGTTCGCCAACTAATGAAAAACTGTTTTTT. Looking up the rest from reference TRBV27 and TRBJ1-4 gives the full variable domain: EAQVTQNPRYLITVTGKKLTVTCSQNMNHEYMSWYRQDPGLGLRQIYYSMNVEVTDKGDVPEGYKVSRKEKRNFPLILESPSPNQTSLYFCASSSPTNEKLFFGSGTQLSVL.

The chain employs TRBV3-1 (or the pseudogene TRBV3-2) and TRBJ1-2; D gene uncertain. The CDR3 has 14 residues. Trimming removed 0 bases from V and 2 bases from J, with 7 bases in between. Germline lookup yields CDR1 LGHDT and CDR2 YNNKEL (reference sequence). The DNA of the CDR3 is TGTGCCAGCAGCCAAGAGGGCCAGAACTATGGCTACACCTTC. Its protein product is CASSQEGQNYGYTF.